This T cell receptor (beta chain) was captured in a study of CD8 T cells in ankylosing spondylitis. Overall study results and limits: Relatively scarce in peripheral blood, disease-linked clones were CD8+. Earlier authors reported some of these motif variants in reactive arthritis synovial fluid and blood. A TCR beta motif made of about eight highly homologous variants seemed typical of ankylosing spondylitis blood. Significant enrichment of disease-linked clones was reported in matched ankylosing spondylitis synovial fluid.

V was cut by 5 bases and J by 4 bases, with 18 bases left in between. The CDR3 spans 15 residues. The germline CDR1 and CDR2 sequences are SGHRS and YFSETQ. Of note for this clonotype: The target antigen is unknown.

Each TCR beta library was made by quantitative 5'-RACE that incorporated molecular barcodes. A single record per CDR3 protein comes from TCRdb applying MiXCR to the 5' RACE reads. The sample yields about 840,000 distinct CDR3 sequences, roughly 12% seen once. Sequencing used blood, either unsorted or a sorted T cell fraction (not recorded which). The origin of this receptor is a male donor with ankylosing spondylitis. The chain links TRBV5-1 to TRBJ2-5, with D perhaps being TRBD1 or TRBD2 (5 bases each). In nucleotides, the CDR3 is TGCGCCAGCAGTTATGAATGGGGGTTCGGAGAGACCCAGTACTTC. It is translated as CASSYEWGFGETQYF.